This entry lists 30 T cell receptor beta chains sequenced from one sample in a study of post-analysis software for immune sequencing data. Points from the study as a whole: Among 5 or 6 TRBV segments more frequent in patients than controls were TRBV5-6, TRBV5-1 and TRBV20-1.

cDNA libraries of TCR beta carried unique molecular identifiers. One entry per CDR3 protein results from TCRdb running MiXCR on the PCR reads. This table holds about half a million distinct CDR3 sequences, roughly 34% found once. The antigens for these receptors are not known. The sequenced sample consisted of blood. The source of these receptors is a girl under 18 with multiple sclerosis.

This clonotype was seen a few times. The V gene is TRBV20-1, the J gene TRBJ1-1, with D tentatively TRBD1 (5 bases). The CDR3 sequence is 17 residues long. Germline V gene sequence: CDR1 DFQATT, CDR2 SNEGSKA (reference sequence). V was cut by 0 bases and J by 5 bases, with 22 bases left in between. CDR3 amino acids: CSARDTYGGEILTEAFF. The CDR3 DNA reads TGCAGTGCTAGAGATACCTACGGGGGGGAGATTCTTACTGAAGCTTTCTTT.

The chain employs TRBV29-1 and TRBJ2-1, with 10 bases fitting TRBD2. The V segment lost 3 bases and the J segment 8 bases; nucleotides outside the gene matches: 4. The length of the CDR3 is 13 residues. Germline CDR1 and CDR2: SQVTM and ANQGSEA. CDR3 sequence (DNA): TGCAGCGTTGAGGTAGCGGGGGGAGATGAGCAGTTCTTC. Translating it yields CSVEVAGGDEQFF.

This clonotype was seen a few times. The chain is built from TRBV10-2 and TRBJ1-2, with a tentative D call TRBD1 (5 bases). V gave up 0 bases and J gave up 8 bases, with 13 bases separating them. This CDR3 comprises 14 residues. Germline V gene data show CDR1 as WSHSY and CDR2 as SAAADI. CDR3 coding DNA: TGCGCCAGCAGTGAGTCGTTCCAGGGAGACGGCTACACCTTC. It yields the protein CASSESFQGDGYTF.

This clonotype was recorded many times. The J gene is TRBJ2-5, the V gene TRBV12-3 or TRBV12-4, with 10 bases that match TRBD2. The tail of the sequence fits TRBJ2-7 better, so the J call may be wrong. The length of the CDR3 is 14 residues. This CDR3 reads CASSSQRGGYEQYF. The CDR3 bases are TGTGCCAGCAGTTCTCAGCGGGGGGGATACGAGCAGTACTTC.

The chain employs TRBV20-1 and TRBJ1-3; possible D gene TRBD1, 6 bases. V lost 3 bases to trimming and J lost 2 bases, with 14 bases between them. CDR3 size: 15 residues. CDR1 and CDR2 from the germline V gene are DFQATT and SNEGSKA (reference sequence). CDR3 sequence: CSARMPGAAGNTIYF. The DNA of the CDR3 is TGCAGTGCTAGGATGCCGGGGGCGGCTGGAAACACCATATATTTT.

Concerning this clonotype: Its ends do not fully match the called genes, so a read error is possible. The V call is TRBV7-6, the J call TRBJ2-7; perhaps TRBD1 as D (5 bases). The germline V gene has CDR1 SGHVS and CDR2 FNYEAQ. The CDR3 spans 13 residues. CDR3 nucleotide sequence: TGTGCCAACAGCCCGGACACCCGCTACGAGCAGTACTTC. Amino acid sequence: CANSPDTRYEQYF.

The chain links TRBV6-1 to TRBJ2-6; D is ambiguous. CDR1 and CDR2 (germline): MNHNS, SASEGT. This CDR3 has 14 residues. The V and J ends lost 8 bases and 0 bases respectively, with 8 bases between them. The CDR3: CASGPSSGANVLTF. The CDR3 nucleotides are TGTGCCAGCGGACCCAGCTCTGGGGCCAACGTCCTGACTTTC.

This chain links TRBV15 with TRBJ1-5; D is undetermined. Germline CDR1 reads LNHNV; CDR2 reads YYDKDF (reference sequence). Trimming removed 0 bases from V and 10 bases from J, with 10 bases in between. The CDR3 covers 13 residues. The CDR3 DNA is TGTGCCACCAGCAGAGATTTCCTTGTTCCCCAGCATTTT. Translating it yields CATSRDFLVPQHF.

This clonotype was seen only a few times. CDR3: CASSQPNRGETQYF. DNA for the CDR3: TGCGCCAGCAGCCAGCCAAACAGGGGAGAGACCCAGTACTTC. The chain combines TRBV4-1 with TRBJ2-5; 7 bases fit TRBD1. The CDR3 has 14 amino acids. Per the germline V gene, CDR1 is MGHRA and CDR2 is YSYEKL. V lost 3 bases, J lost 4 bases, and 5 bases stayed unmatched.

On this clonotype: This may be a read error, as it is one base from a much larger clone. This sequence joins TRBV5-4 and TRBJ2-1; weak D call: TRBD2 (7 bases). The J call may be mistaken, given a closer DNA end match to TRBJ2-7. In germline, CDR1 is SGHNT, CDR2 YYREEE (reference sequence). The CDR3 has 17 amino acids. The CDR3 protein is CASSAPPGGQTYNEQYF. The CDR3 nucleotides are TGTGCCAGCAGCGCCCCACCCGGGGGGCAGACCTACAATGAGCAGTACTTC.

This chain connects TRBV20-1 to TRBJ1-2; no clear D. Per the germline V gene, CDR1 is DFQATT and CDR2 is SNEGSKA (reference sequence). V lost 6 bases and J lost 0, with 11 bases in between. CDR3 length: 13 residues. Here the CDR3 reads CSARSESNYGYTF. Written as DNA, the CDR3 is TGCAGTGCCAGATCCGAGTCTAACTATGGCTACACCTTC.

This clonotype was seen many times. This chain links TRBV6-5 with TRBJ1-2; 7 bases are shared with TRBD1. The germline CDR1 and CDR2 sequences are MNHEY and SVGAGI. The CDR3 has 12 amino acids. The ends lost 5 bases at V and 8 bases at J; junction bases unmatched: 5. This chain's CDR3 is CASSRGTDGYTF. The CDR3 region has the DNA TGTGCCAGCAGTCGCGGGACAGACGGCTACACCTTC.

The chain combines TRBV7-2 with TRBJ2-3; 9 positions agree with TRBD2. This CDR3 spans 15 amino acids. The germline gives CDR1 SGHTA, CDR2 FQGNSA. After removal of 5 bases from V and 10 bases from J, the junction contained 13 bases not matched to a gene. The CDR3 DNA reads TGTGCCAGCAGCCCCCCGGCGGGGGGGCCGGCGGCGCAGTATTTT. It is translated as CASSPPAGGPAAQYF.

The sample holds a few counts of this clonotype. V and J are TRBV27 and TRBJ2-5, with D hard to call. From germline, CDR1 is MNHEY and CDR2 SMNVEV (reference sequence). The CDR3 spans 16 residues. Trimming took 5 bases from V and 2 from J, leaving 18 bases between them. The CDR3 region is CASSPKTTGQQETQYF. The CDR3 DNA is TGTGCCAGCAGTCCGAAAACCACCGGGCAGCAAGAGACCCAGTACTTC.

The rearrangement links TRBV2 to TRBJ2-7; D is uncertain. In germline, CDR1 is SNHLY, CDR2 FYNNEI. V was cut by 3 bases and J by 2 bases, with 8 bases left in between. CDR3 length: 13 amino acids. DNA for the CDR3: TGTGCCAGCAGTGACGGTGCTACCTACGAGCAGTACTTC. Translated: CASSDGATYEQYF.

In its sample, this clonotype was seen a few times. The chain couples TRBV5-1 to TRBJ2-1; D not certain. The CDR3 contains 14 residues. Trimming pared 4 bases from V and 4 bases from J, leaving 12 bases between. Germline V CDR1 and CDR2: SGHRS, YFSETQ. The CDR3 loop reads CASSDPAAYNEQFF. The CDR3 region has the DNA TGCGCCAGCAGCGACCCCGCGGCGTACAATGAGCAGTTCTTC.

The V gene is TRBV5-5, the J gene TRBJ2-7; a possible D gene is TRBD1 (6 bases). V shed 3 bases and J shed 0 bases, with 13 bases lying between them. Germline assignment: CDR1 SGHKS and CDR2 YYEKEE (reference sequence). CDR3 size: 15 residues. Here the CDR3 reads CASSSAGTPSYEQYF. The CDR3 DNA reads TGTGCCAGCAGCTCAGCCGGGACACCCTCCTACGAGCAGTACTTC.

This chain links TRBV3-1 with TRBJ1-5; no clear D gene. The germline V gene encodes CDR1 LGHDT and CDR2 YNNKEL (reference sequence). V lost 1 base and J lost 0, with 7 bases in between. This CDR3 is 15 amino acids long. CDR3 in amino acids: CASSQGRYSNQPQHF. The CDR3 nucleotides read TGTGCCAGCAGCCAAGGACGGTATAGCAATCAGCCCCAGCATTTT.

This clonotype was seen a few times. This rearrangement joins TRBV27 to TRBJ2-7, with D hard to call. The ends were cut back, 1 base at V and 0 bases at J, with 4 bases in the middle. This CDR3 is built from 13 residues. From germline, CDR1 is MNHEY and CDR2 SMNVEV (reference sequence). This CDR3 reads CASSLLDSYEQYF. The CDR3 nucleotides read TGTGCCAGCAGTTTATTAGACTCCTACGAGCAGTACTTC.

J is TRBJ2-7 and V is TRBV4-2, with D uncertain. The CDR3 is 14 residues long. The germline V gene has CDR1 LGHNA and CDR2 YNFKEQ. Between the trimmed V and J ends, which lost 2 bases and 5 bases, there was a span of 13 bases. The CDR3 loop is CASSQYRAGDEQYF. CDR3 nucleotides: TGTGCCAGCAGCCAATATAGGGCTGGGGACGAGCAGTACTTC.

This clonotype has a handful of counts. This chain links TRBV4-1 with TRBJ2-1; D is unresolved. This CDR3 region has 15 residues. The germline CDR1 and CDR2 sequences are MGHRA and YSYEKL. Trimming stripped 5 bases from V and 4 bases from J, with 15 bases between. CDR3: CASSLTPGRYNEQFF. CDR3 DNA: TGCGCCAGCAGCTTAACCCCTGGCCGGTACAATGAGCAGTTCTTC.

This chain joins TRBV20-1 and TRBJ1-2, with TRBD1 as a possible D gene (5 bases). Trimming stripped 5 bases from V and 5 bases from J, with 18 bases between. CDR1 DFQATT and CDR2 SNEGSKA come from the germline V gene (reference sequence). CDR3 size: 14 residues. The CDR3 sequence is CSASKDTGGYGYTF. The CDR3 DNA follows: TGCAGTGCTTCTAAGGATACCGGGGGTTATGGCTACACCTTC.

CDR3 residues: CASSFRYQETQYF. Written as DNA, the CDR3 is TGTGCCAGCAGCTTTCGCTACCAAGAGACCCAGTACTTC. This rearrangement joins TRBV7-3 to TRBJ2-5; D not certain. Trimming removed 3 bases at V and 0 bases at J, with 5 bases between. Germline V lookup: CDR1 SGHTA, CDR2 FQGTGA. This CDR3 is built from 13 residues.

The rearrangement joins TRBV4-1 to TRBJ2-7; TRBD1 matches at 7 bases. Trimming removed 6 bases from V and 0 bases from J; junction bases left unmatched: 5. Germline V gene data show CDR1 as MGHRA and CDR2 as YSYEKL. The CDR3 extends over 14 amino acids. CDR3 nucleotides: TGCGCCAGCAGGGGGACAGCGAGCTCCTACGAGCAGTACTTC. It yields the protein CASRGTASSYEQYF.

The chain uses TRBV10-3 and TRBJ2-3; weak D call: TRBD1 (6 bases). The CDR3 consists of 17 residues. V lost 7 bases and J 4 bases, leaving 24 bases between the germline ends. CDR1 is ENHRY, CDR2 SYGVKD, per germline. The DNA of the CDR3 is TGTGCCATCAAGGGGGTTGAGTGGGGGACGAAGGCAGATACGCAGTATTTT. Translated: CAIKGVEWGTKADTQYF.

The CDR3 DNA reads as TGTGCCACCAGCAGAGCGGGGACAGGGTATGGCGGGGAGCTGTTTTTT. Its translation: CATSRAGTGYGGELFF. The chain links TRBV15 to TRBJ2-2, with TRBD1 identical over 9 bases. V shed 1 base, J shed 7 bases, and the junction held 7 bases outside the gene matches. The length of the CDR3 is 16 residues. In germline, CDR1 is LNHNV, CDR2 YYDKDF (reference sequence).

This clonotype was seen once. The chain links TRBV20-1 to TRBJ2-5; TRBD1 matches 7 bases. This CDR3 spans 15 amino acids. Germline values: CDR1 DFQATT, CDR2 SNEGSKA (reference sequence). The V and J ends lost 5 bases and 5 bases, in that order; junction bases with no gene match: 14. CDR3 sequence reads: CSARNFIRGMETQYF. The CDR3 DNA is TGCAGTGCTCGAAATTTTATCAGGGGGATGGAGACCCAGTACTTC.

This clonotype came up a few times. The V gene is TRBV20-1, the J gene TRBJ1-1; the match to TRBD1 covers 7 bases. CDR3 length equals 14 residues. Germline V gene data show CDR1 as DFQATT and CDR2 as SNEGSKA (reference sequence). Unmatched junction bases numbered 9, after V lost 8 bases and J lost 0 bases. DNA for the CDR3: TGCAGTACTTGGGACAGCCACATGAACACTGAAGCTTTCTTT. The encoded protein is CSTWDSHMNTEAFF.

V and J are TRBV6-5 and TRBJ2-3; TRBD1 matches 8 bases. Germline values: CDR1 MNHEY, CDR2 SVGAGI. The CDR3 is 15 residues long. J lost 4 bases, V lost 6 bases, and 9 bases had no gene match. As DNA, the CDR3 is TGTGCCAGCAGAAGAGGAGGCAGGGGGCCAGATACGCAGTATTTT. It translates to CASRRGGRGPDTQYF.

The gene calls are TRBV5-6 and TRBJ1-5, with D unclear. Trimming removed 3 bases from V and 5 bases from J, with 6 bases in between. Germline CDR1 reads SGHDT; CDR2 reads YYEEEE. The CDR3 is made up of 12 amino acids. The CDR3 bases are TGTGCCAGCAGCTCGGGAGATCAGCCCCAGCATTTT. Encoded protein: CASSSGDQPQHF.